Below are 6 T cell receptor beta chains sequenced from a single sample in a study of T cells after yellow fever vaccination (dated by TCRdb to about 2019). In light of the paper, this sample's treatment or condition label describes: live attenuated yellow fever vaccine strain. Receptor amplification or capture employed 5' RACE. This sample was sequenced with an Illumina HiSeq 2500. TCRdb's own reprocessing of the public reads used fastp at Q25 and MiXCR and kept productive beta chains. Rows with a matching CDR3 protein are joined into one entry that keeps the most common DNA and genes. Recorded for this sample are approximately 550,000 distinct CDR3 sequences; less than 20% of them occurred a single time. Of the sample, over 11% falls within the top ten clones. The specimen comprised PBMCs, sampled 15 days after the yellow fever booster vaccination. These receptors all stem from a man under 40 who received the YFV17D yellow fever vaccine.

J is TRBJ2-1 and V is TRBV7-2, with 8 nucleotides matching TRBD1. Germline CDR1 reads SGHTA; CDR2 reads FQGNSA. The CDR3 covers 14 residues. J was trimmed by 9 bases and V by 5 bases; bases with no gene match: 9. The CDR3 sequence: CASSPSGGWGEQFF. The CDR3 bases are TGTGCCAGCAGCCCGTCAGGGGGCTGGGGTGAGCAGTTCTTC.

V usage is TRBV5-1 and J usage is TRBJ1-2; no reliable D call. Germline V lookup: CDR1 SGHRS, CDR2 YFSETQ. The V gene lost 4 bases and the J gene lost 4 bases, with 11 bases spanning the gap. The CDR3 runs to 13 residues. CDR3 protein: CASSPGVRYGYTF. The CDR3, as DNA: TGCGCCAGCAGCCCCGGGGTCCGCTATGGCTACACCTTC.

This clonotype was counted only a few times. J is TRBJ2-1 and V is TRBV11-1; 10 nucleotides align to TRBD2. V trimming: 3 bases; J trimming: 6 bases; junction bases outside the gene matches: 20. This CDR3 has 20 amino acids. Germline V CDR1 and CDR2: SGHAT, FQDESV (reference sequence). The CDR3 DNA sequence: TGTGCCAGCAGCTTCCCCCCCGCAGCTAGCGGGAGAAGGTACTTCAATGAGCAGTTCTTC. Its translation is CASSFPPAASGRRYFNEQFF.

This clonotype occurred a few times. The chain recombines TRBV20-1 with TRBJ2-5; 9 bases fit TRBD1. V shed 6 bases, J shed 5 bases, and the junction held 7 bases outside the gene matches. The CDR3 is 13 residues long. Per the germline V gene, CDR1 is DFQATT and CDR2 is SNEGSKA (reference sequence). The CDR3 region has the DNA TGCAGTGCCAAACAGGGGGCGCGGGAGACCCAGTACTTC. It yields the protein CSAKQGARETQYF.

The J gene is TRBJ2-1, the V gene TRBV6-2 or TRBV6-3, with no clear D. This CDR3 is built from 12 residues. Germline V CDR1 and CDR2: MNHEY, SVGEGT. V was clipped by 5 bases and J by 6 bases, with 8 bases between them. CDR3: CASSTTPNEQFF. Written as DNA, the CDR3 is TGTGCCAGCAGTACTACCCCCAATGAGCAGTTCTTC.

The chain employs TRBV29-1 and TRBJ2-5, with D perhaps matching TRBD2 (7 bases). Trimming removed 4 bases from V and 6 bases from J, with 15 bases in between. This CDR3 has 13 residues. Germline V lookup: CDR1 SQVTM, CDR2 ANQGSEA. The DNA of the CDR3 is TGCAGCGTTGCCGAAGGGGGGGGACAGACCCAGTACTTC. Amino acid sequence: CSVAEGGGQTQYF.